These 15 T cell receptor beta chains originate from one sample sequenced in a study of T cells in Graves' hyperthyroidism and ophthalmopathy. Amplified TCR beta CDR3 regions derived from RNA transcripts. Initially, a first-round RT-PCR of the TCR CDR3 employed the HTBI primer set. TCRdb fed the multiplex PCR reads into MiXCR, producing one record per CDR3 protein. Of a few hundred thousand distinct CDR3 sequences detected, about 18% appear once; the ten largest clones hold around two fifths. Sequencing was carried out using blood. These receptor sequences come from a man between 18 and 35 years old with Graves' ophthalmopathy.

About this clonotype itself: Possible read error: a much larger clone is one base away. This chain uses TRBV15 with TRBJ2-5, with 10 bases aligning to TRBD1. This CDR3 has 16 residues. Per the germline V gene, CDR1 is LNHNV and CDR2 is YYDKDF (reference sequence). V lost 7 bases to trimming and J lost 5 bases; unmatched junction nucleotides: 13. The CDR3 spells CATNTDRGLQRETQYF. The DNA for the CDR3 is TGTGCCACCAACACCGACAGGGGGCTTCAGAGGGAGACCCAGTACTTC.

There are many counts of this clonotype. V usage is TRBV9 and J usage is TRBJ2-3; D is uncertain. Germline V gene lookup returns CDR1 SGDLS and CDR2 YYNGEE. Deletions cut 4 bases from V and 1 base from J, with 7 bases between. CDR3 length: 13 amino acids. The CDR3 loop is CASSPRGTDTQYF. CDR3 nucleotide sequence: TGTGCCAGCAGCCCCCGGGGCACAGATACGCAGTATTTT. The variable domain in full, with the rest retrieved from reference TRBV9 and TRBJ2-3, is DSGVTQTPKHLITATGQRVTLRCSPRSGDLSVYWYQQSLDQGLQFLIQYYNGEERAKGNILERFSAQQFPDLHSELNLSSLELGDSALYFCASSPRGTDTQYFGPGTRLTVL.

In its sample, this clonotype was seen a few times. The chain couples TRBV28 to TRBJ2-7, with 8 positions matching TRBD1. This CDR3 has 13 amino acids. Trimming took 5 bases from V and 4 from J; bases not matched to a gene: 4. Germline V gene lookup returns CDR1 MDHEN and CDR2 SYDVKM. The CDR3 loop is CASSIYRGYEQYF. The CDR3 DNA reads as TGTGCCAGCAGTATCTACAGGGGGTACGAGCAGTACTTC.

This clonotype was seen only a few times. CDR3 sequence: CASSLVGGPGGYTF. CDR3 in DNA: TGTGCCAGCAGCTTAGTTGGGGGCCCTGGAGGCTACACCTTC. This sequence joins TRBV7-9 and TRBJ1-2, with D tentatively TRBD1 (6 bases). Trimming pared 1 base from V and 8 bases from J, leaving 14 bases between. This CDR3 region has 14 residues. CDR1 is SEHNR and CDR2 is FQNEAQ in the germline V gene (reference sequence).

DNA for the CDR3: TGTGCCAGCAGTCAGACACCGAACACCGGGGAGCTGTTTTTT. Translating gives CASSQTPNTGELFF. V is TRBV6-1 and J is TRBJ2-2; D ambiguous. Germline lookup yields CDR1 MNHNS and CDR2 SASEGT. The CDR3 spans 14 residues. Trimming pared 5 bases from V and 0 bases from J, leaving 7 bases between.

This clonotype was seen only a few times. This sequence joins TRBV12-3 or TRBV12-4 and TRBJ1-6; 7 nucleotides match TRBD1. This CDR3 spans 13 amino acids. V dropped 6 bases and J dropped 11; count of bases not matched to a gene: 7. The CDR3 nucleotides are TGTGCCAGCAGCCGGGACAGTTTCGCACCCCTCCACTTT. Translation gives CASSRDSFAPLHF.

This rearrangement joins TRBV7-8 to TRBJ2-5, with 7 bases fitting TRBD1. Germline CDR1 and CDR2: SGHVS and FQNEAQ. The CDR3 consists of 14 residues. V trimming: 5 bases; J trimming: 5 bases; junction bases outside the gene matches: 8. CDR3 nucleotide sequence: TGTGCCAGCAGCCCTTCTACAGGGGCTGAGACCCAGTACTTC. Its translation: CASSPSTGAETQYF. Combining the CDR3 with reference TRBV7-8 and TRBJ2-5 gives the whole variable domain GAGVSQSPRYKVAKRGQDVALRCDPISGHVSLFWYQQALGQGPEFLTYFQNEAQLDKSGLPSDRFFAERPEGSVSTLKIQRTQQEDSAVYLCASSPSTGAETQYFGPGTRLLVL.

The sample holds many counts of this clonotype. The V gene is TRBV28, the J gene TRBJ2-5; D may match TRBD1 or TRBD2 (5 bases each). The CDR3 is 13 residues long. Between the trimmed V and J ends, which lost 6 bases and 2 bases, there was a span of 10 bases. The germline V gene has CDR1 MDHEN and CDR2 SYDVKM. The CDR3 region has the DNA TGTGCCAGCAGGGCGTGGGGGCAAGAGACCCAGTACTTC. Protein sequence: CASRAWGQETQYF.

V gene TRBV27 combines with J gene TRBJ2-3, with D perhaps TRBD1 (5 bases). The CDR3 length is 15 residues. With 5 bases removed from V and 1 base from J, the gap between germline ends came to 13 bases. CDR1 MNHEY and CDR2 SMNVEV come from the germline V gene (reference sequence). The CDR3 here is CASSPRQWGTDTQYF. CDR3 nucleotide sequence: TGTGCCAGCAGTCCTCGACAGTGGGGCACAGATACGCAGTATTTT.

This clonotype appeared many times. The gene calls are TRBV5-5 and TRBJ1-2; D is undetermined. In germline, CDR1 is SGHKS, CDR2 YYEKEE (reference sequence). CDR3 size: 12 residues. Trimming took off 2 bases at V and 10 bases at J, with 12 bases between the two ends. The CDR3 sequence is CASSFGGGYYTF. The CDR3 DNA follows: TGTGCCAGCAGCTTCGGCGGAGGGTACTACACCTTC. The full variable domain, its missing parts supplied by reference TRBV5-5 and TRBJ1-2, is DAGVTQSPTHLIKTRGQQVTLRCSPISGHKSVSWYQQVLGQGPQFIFQYYEKEERGRGNFPDRFSARQFPNYSSELNVNALLLGDSALYLCASSFGGGYYTFGSGTRLTVV.

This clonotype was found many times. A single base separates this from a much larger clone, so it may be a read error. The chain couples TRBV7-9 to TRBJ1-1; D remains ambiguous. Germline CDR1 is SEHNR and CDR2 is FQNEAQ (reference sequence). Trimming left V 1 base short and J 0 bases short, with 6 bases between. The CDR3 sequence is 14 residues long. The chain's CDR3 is CASSLDGVNTEAFF. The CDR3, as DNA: TGTGCCAGCAGCTTAGACGGGGTGAACACTGAAGCTTTCTTT. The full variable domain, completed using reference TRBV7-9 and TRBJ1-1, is DTGVSQNPRHKITKRGQNVTFRCDPISEHNRLYWYRQTLGQGPEFLTYFQNEAQLEKSRLLSDRFSAERPKGSFSTLEIQRTEQGDSAMYLCASSLDGVNTEAFFGQGTRLTVV.

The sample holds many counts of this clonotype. CDR3 nucleotide sequence: TGTGCCAGCAGCTTAGTTGTGACTAGCGGCTCCTACAATGAGCAGTTCTTC. This sequence encodes CASSLVVTSGSYNEQFF. V and J are TRBV11-2 and TRBJ2-1; TRBD2 agrees at 9 bases. V gave up 1 base and J gave up 0 bases; unmatched junction bases: 4. This CDR3 is built from 17 residues. CDR1 SGHAT and CDR2 FQNNGV come from the germline V gene.

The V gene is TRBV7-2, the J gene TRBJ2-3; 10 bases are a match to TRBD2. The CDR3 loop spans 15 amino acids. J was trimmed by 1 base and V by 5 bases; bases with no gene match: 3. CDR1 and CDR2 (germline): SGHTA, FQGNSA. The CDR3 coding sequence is TGTGCCAGCAGCAAGCGGGGGGGTGGCACAGATACGCAGTATTTT. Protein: CASSKRGGGTDTQYF.

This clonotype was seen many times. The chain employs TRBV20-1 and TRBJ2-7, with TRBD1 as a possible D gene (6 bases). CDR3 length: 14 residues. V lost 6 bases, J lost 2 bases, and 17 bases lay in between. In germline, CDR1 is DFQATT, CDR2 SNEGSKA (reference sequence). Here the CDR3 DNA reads TGCAGTGCCAAGACAGGCGCCTCAACCTACGAGCAGTACTTC. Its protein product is CSAKTGASTYEQYF.

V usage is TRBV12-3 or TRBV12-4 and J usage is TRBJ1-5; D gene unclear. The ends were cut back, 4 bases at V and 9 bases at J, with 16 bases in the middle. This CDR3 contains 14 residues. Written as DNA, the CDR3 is TGTGCCAGCAGTTCAACGACACCTACGGGGCCCCAGCATTTT. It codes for CASSSTTPTGPQHF.